The 14 T cell receptor beta chains given below trace back to one sample, sequenced in a study of blood T cells in healthy people across ages. A second PCR of 7 to 11 cycles used a sample-barcoded 5' primer and a J-beta primer mix. MiXCR, run by TCRdb on the 5' RACE reads, gives a single entry per CDR3 protein. Here the sample spans approximately 730,000 distinct CDR3 sequences, less than 70% being singletons. The sequencing input was blood. The receptors were gathered from a man aged 80 or over in good health.

V and J are TRBV27 and TRBJ2-1; TRBD1 might be the D (6 bases). The CDR3 covers 12 residues. V lost 3 bases, J lost 9 bases, and 9 bases lay in between. Germline values: CDR1 MNHEY, CDR2 SMNVEV (reference sequence). The CDR3 loop reads CASSFQGLEQFF. The CDR3 bases are TGTGCCAGCAGTTTCCAGGGGCTTGAGCAGTTCTTC.

This chain links TRBV12-3 or TRBV12-4 with TRBJ1-5, with no clear D. V lost 0 bases to trimming and J lost 6 bases, with 3 bases between them. The CDR3 extends over 12 amino acids. The CDR3 region has the DNA TGTGCCAGCAGTTTAGCAGGTCAGCCCCAGCATTTT. This gives the protein CASSLAGQPQHF.

This clonotype occurred a few times. This chain connects TRBV20-1 to TRBJ2-5; D tentatively reads TRBD1 or TRBD2 (5 bases each). The CDR3 has 16 residues. V lost 0 bases and J 1 base, leaving 15 bases between the germline ends. Germline V lookup: CDR1 DFQATT, CDR2 SNEGSKA (reference sequence). The CDR3 is CSAREEGLMAQETQYF. The CDR3 bases are TGCAGTGCTAGAGAAGAGGGGCTGATGGCCCAAGAGACCCAGTACTTC.

A word on this clonotype: This may be a read error: a much more frequent sequence differs by one nucleotide. J is TRBJ2-7 and V is TRBV13; D might be TRBD2 (5 bases). This CDR3 spans 14 amino acids. Trimming took off 5 bases at V and 3 bases at J, with 14 bases between the two ends. CDR1 is PRHDT, CDR2 FYEKMQ, per germline (reference sequence). CDR3 sequence reads: CASSAGVVGYEQYF. CDR3 DNA: TGTGCCAGCAGCGCCGGGGTTGTGGGCTACGAGCAGTACTTC.

In its sample, this clonotype was seen a few times. The chain recombines TRBV6-1 with TRBJ1-1; D call uncertain. The CDR3 sequence is 15 residues long. Trimming left V 6 bases short and J 7 bases short, with 21 bases between. The germline gives CDR1 MNHNS, CDR2 SASEGT. CDR3 residues: CASSPRPAGTYEAFF. CDR3 sequence (DNA): TGTGCCAGCAGCCCGCGGCCGGCAGGTACTTATGAAGCTTTCTTT.

Comment on this clonotype: A single base separates this from a much larger clone, so it may be a read error. The chain uses TRBV29-1 and TRBJ2-3; 14 nucleotides match TRBD2. This CDR3 is built from 14 residues. The germline V gene has CDR1 SQVTM and CDR2 ANQGSEA. V trimming: 6 bases; J trimming: 7 bases; junction bases outside the gene matches: 6. CDR3 amino acids: CSVAGLAGVNTQYF. The CDR3 DNA is TGCAGCGTAGCGGGACTAGCGGGAGTGAATACGCAGTATTTT.

The chain joins TRBV29-1 to TRBJ1-1, with TRBD1 as a possible D gene (6 bases). V was pared by 7 bases and J by 3 bases, with 18 bases between. This CDR3 spans 14 amino acids. From germline, CDR1 is SQVTM and CDR2 ANQGSEA. The DNA for the CDR3 is TGCAGCGCCGACCGAGGGGGGGGGGACACTGAAGCTTTCTTT. This codes for CSADRGGGDTEAFF. Based on the CDR3 plus reference TRBV29-1 and TRBJ1-1, the full variable domain is SAVISQKPSRDICQRGTSLTIQCQVDSQVTMMFWYRQQPGQSLTLIATANQGSEATYESGFVIDKFPISRPNLTFSTLTVSNMSPEDSSIYLCSADRGGGDTEAFFGQGTRLTVV.

The J gene is TRBJ2-3, the V gene TRBV13; D possibly corresponds to TRBD2 (5 bases). The CDR3 consists of 14 residues. Per germline, CDR1 PRHDT and CDR2 FYEKMQ (reference sequence). The V and J ends lost 5 bases and 14 bases respectively, with 23 bases between them. The CDR3 bases are TGTGCCAGCAGCCTACTCAGCGGTCACAGATACGCGTATTTT. Protein product: CASSLLSGHRYAYF.

Details on this clonotype: The junction differs from germline at one of its ends, possibly a read error. This sequence joins TRBV27 and TRBJ2-6, with D perhaps matching TRBD1 or TRBD2 (5 bases each). The CDR3 has 17 amino acids. From germline, CDR1 is MNHEY and CDR2 SMNVEV (reference sequence). CDR3 DNA: TGTGCCAGCAGTTACGCCTTAGGGAGCTCTGGGGCCAACGTCCTGATTTTC. This translates into CASSYALGSSGANVLIF.

The chain combines TRBV13 with TRBJ2-7; TRBD1 or TRBD2 may be the D gene (5 bases each). Germline V gives CDR1 PRHDT, CDR2 FYEKMQ (reference sequence). The CDR3 spans 18 residues. V lost 0 bases to trimming and J lost 3 bases, with 21 bases between them. The CDR3: CASSLGRLRDRTNYEQYF. The CDR3 coding sequence is TGTGCCAGCAGCTTAGGCCGTCTCCGGGACCGCACTAACTACGAGCAGTACTTC.

V usage is TRBV14 and J usage is TRBJ1-4; D unresolved. Trimming took off 1 base at V and 8 bases at J, with 11 bases between the two ends. Per germline, CDR1 SGHDN and CDR2 FVKESK. CDR3 length: 14 amino acids. The CDR3 coding sequence is TGTGCCAGCAGCCAAGTTCCGGAGTGGGAAAAACTGTTTTTT. Amino acid sequence: CASSQVPEWEKLFF.

This clonotype was seen only once. The CDR3: CASSTRLAGGSFTDTQYF. As DNA, the CDR3 is TGTGCCAGCAGCACCCGACTAGCGGGAGGGTCGTTCACAGATACGCAGTATTTT. This sequence joins TRBV9 and TRBJ2-3, with 14 bases fitting TRBD2. The CDR3 covers 18 residues. Germline CDR1 is SGDLS and CDR2 is YYNGEE. The ends lost 4 bases at V and 2 bases at J; junction bases unmatched: 9.

This clonotype was counted between two and nine times. The rearrangement uses TRBV24-1 and TRBJ2-1; the D is unclear. V was cut by 7 bases and J by 7 bases, with 7 bases left in between. The germline V gene encodes CDR1 KGHDR and CDR2 SFDVKD. CDR3 length equals 11 residues. The CDR3 region has the DNA TGTGCCACCAGCCGGGTTAATGAGCAGTTCTTC. It is translated as CATSRVNEQFF.

This sequence joins TRBV29-1 and TRBJ1-3, with TRBD1 as a possible D gene (6 bases). CDR1 and CDR2 from the germline V gene are SQVTM and ANQGSEA. Trimming pared 4 bases from V and 3 bases from J, leaving 10 bases between. The CDR3 runs to 13 residues. The CDR3 nucleotides read TGCAGCGTTGGGGGGCTAAATGGAAACACCATATATTTT. Its protein is CSVGGLNGNTIYF. Full variable domain (rest looked up from reference TRBV29-1 and TRBJ1-3): SAVISQKPSRDICQRGTSLTIQCQVDSQVTMMFWYRQQPGQSLTLIATANQGSEATYESGFVIDKFPISRPNLTFSTLTVSNMSPEDSSIYLCSVGGLNGNTIYFGEGSWLTVV.